This T cell receptor (beta chain) is from a study of shared clonotypes between healthy human individuals. Study-level points and caveats: In general, naive subsets displayed greater estimated richness than memory subsets did. The diversity represented, both genetic and in exposure history, was limited by few donors.

The ends lost 7 bases at V and 0 bases at J; junction bases unmatched: 2. Germline V gives CDR1 KGHSH, CDR2 LQKENI. The CDR3 has 13 residues. In the authors' workflow: Filtering differed for immunoSEQ, which gave only junction sequences without quality scores. TCRdb keeps only in-frame clones here, not all; method: immunoSEQ multiplex PCR. That table supplies the V and J calls and clone size; D and trimming were determined from the DNA. The sample records about 2.5 million clones, around 93% being singletons. Only a few counts were recorded for this clone. What it binds is unknown. Sequencing was carried out using naive CD4+ T cells from PBMCs. Described subset: CD45RA+ positively selected. The sequence came from a man aged 18 to 29 in good health. Some clones in this sample may be carry-over from other donors' samples. The rearrangement joins TRBV18 to TRBJ1-1; 7 bases fit TRBD1. As DNA, the CDR3 is TGTGCCAGCTACACAGGGGTGAACACTGAAGCTTTCTTT. Protein sequence: CASYTGVNTEAFF.